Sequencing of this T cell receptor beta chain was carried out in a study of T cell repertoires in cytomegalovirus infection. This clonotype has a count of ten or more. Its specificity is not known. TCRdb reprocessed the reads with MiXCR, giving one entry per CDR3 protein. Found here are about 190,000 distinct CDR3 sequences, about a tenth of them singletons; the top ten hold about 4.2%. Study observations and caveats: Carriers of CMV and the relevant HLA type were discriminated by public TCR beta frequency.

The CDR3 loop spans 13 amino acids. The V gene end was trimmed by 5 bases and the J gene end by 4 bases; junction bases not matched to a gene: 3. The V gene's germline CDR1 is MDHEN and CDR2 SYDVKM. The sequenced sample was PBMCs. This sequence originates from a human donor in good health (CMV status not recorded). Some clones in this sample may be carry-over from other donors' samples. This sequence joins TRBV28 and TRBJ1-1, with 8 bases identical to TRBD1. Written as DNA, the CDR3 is TGTGCCAGCAGTACAGGGGGTGGCACTGAAGCTTTCTTT. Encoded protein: CASSTGGGTEAFF.